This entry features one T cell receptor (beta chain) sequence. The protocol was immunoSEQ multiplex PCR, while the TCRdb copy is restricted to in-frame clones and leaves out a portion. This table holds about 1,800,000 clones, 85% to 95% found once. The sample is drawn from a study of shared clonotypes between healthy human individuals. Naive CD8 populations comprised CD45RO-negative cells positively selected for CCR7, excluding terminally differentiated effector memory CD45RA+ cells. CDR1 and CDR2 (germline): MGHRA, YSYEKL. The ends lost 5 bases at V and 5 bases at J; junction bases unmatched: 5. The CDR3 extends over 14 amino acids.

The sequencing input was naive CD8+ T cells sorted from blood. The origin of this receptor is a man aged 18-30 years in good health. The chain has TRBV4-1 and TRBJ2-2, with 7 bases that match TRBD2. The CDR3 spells CASSYGGRTGELFF. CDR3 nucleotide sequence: TGCGCCAGCAGCTACGGGGGGAGAACCGGGGAGCTGTTTTTT.